This is a list of T cell receptor beta chains from one sample in a study of cytomegalovirus exposure and HLA in healthy donors. Sequenced by immunoSEQ multiplex PCR; TCRdb stores in-frame clones only, minus some. The data show fewer than 200,000 clones, approximately 86% seen once. Sequencing used PBMCs. These receptors all come from a male donor in good health and CMV-seronegative. CDR3s include the opening cysteine and the closing phenylalanine or tryptophan. A D gene is named only where the DNA matches it firmly. Rows may omit the clone size; those that give it use once, few, many or a size class.

D,size,J,V,CDR3,DNA
TRBD2,.,TRBJ2-3,TRBV4-3,CASSQAGGTDTQYF,TGCGCCAGCAGCCAAGCGGGAGGAACAGATACGCAGTATTTT
.,once,TRBJ2-7,TRBV28,CATLSPPYEQYF,TGTGCCACCCTGTCCCCCCCCTACGAGCAGTACTTC
.,.,TRBJ1-4,TRBV5-1,CASSLTGTNEKLFF,TGCGCCAGCAGCTTGACAGGAACTAATGAAAAACTGTTTTTT
TRBD2,.,TRBJ2-2,TRBV19,CASTRQAGPNTGELFF,TGTGCCAGTACGAGGCAAGCGGGACCGAACACCGGGGAGCTGTTTTTT
.,.,TRBJ1-6,TRBV5-5,CASSLVAARESPLHF,TGTGCCAGCAGCTTGGTGGCGGCGCGGGAATCACCCCTCCACTTT
.,.,TRBJ1-4,TRBV11-2,CASSTPRSVGGKLFF,TGTGCCAGCAGCACCCCTAGGTCGGTGGGTGGAAAACTGTTTTTT
TRBD2,few,TRBJ2-7,TRBV2,CASSEAGTSGGIEQYF,TGTGCCAGCAGTGAAGCGGGGACTAGCGGGGGGATCGAGCAGTACTTC
TRBD2,.,TRBJ2-1,TRBV2,CASSANGLAGFNEQFF,TGTGCCAGCAGCGCTAATGGACTAGCGGGATTTAATGAGCAGTTCTTC
TRBD1,.,TRBJ2-7,TRBV29-1,CSVAPSRDSSYEQYF,TGCAGCGTTGCCCCTTCCCGGGACAGCTCCTACGAGCAGTACTTC
TRBD2,few,TRBJ2-1,TRBV29-1,CSAQAGTSPWNEQFF,TGCAGCGCCCAAGCGGGGACTAGTCCTTGGAATGAGCAGTTCTTC
.,.,TRBJ1-2,TRBV9,CASSVALNYGYTF,TGTGCCAGCAGCGTAGCTCTTAACTATGGCTACACCTTC
.,.,TRBJ1-1,TRBV12-5,CASGLPSKGRPMNTEAFF,TGTGCTAGTGGTTTACCCTCAAAGGGGCGACCCATGAACACTGAAGCTTTCTTT
.,.,TRBJ2-7,TRBV5-4,CASSVDQNYEQYF,TGTGCCAGCAGCGTGGACCAGAACTACGAGCAGTACTTC
TRBD1,.,TRBJ2-7,TRBV5-1,CASSGTGTSISYEQYF,TGCGCCAGCAGCGGGACAGGGACATCCATTTCCTACGAGCAGTACTTC
.,.,TRBJ1-3,TRBV9,CASSVYGPATSGNTIYF,TGTGCCAGCAGCGTATATGGGCCCGCTACCTCTGGAAACACCATATATTTT
.,once,TRBJ1-2,TRBV12-2,CASRLGSPWGDRPYGYTF,TGTGCAAGTCGCTTAGGGTCCCCCTGGGGGGACAGGCCCTATGGCTACACCTTC
.,.,TRBJ2-7,TRBV7-2,CASSSPVIREDPYEQYF,TGTGCCAGCAGCTCACCGGTGATTAGGGAGGACCCCTACGAGCAGTACTTC
TRBD1,.,TRBJ1-5,TRBV7-9,CSSRYGTDSNQPQHF,TGTTCCAGCAGATACGGGACAGATAGCAATCAGCCCCAGCATTTT